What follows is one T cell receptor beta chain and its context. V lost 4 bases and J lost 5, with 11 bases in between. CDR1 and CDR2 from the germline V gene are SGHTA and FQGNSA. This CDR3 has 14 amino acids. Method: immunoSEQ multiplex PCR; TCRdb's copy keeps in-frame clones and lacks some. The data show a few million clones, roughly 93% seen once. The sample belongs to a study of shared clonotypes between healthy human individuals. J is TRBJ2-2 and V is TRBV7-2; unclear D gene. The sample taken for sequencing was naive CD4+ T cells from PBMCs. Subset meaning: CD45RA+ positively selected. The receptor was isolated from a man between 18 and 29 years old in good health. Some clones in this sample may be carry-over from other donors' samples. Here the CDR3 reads CASSSGDITGELFF. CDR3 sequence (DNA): TGTGCCAGCAGCTCCGGAGACATTACCGGGGAGCTGTTTTTT. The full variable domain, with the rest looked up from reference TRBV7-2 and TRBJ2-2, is GAGVSQSPSNKVTEKGKDVELRCDPISGHTALYWYRQSLGQGLEFLIYFQGNSAPDKSGLPSDRFSAERTGGSVSTLTIQRTQQEDSAVYLCASSSGDITGELFFGEGSRLTVL.